The present entry profiles one T cell receptor (beta chain) with its context. Its antigen is unknown. The sample originates from a study of cytomegalovirus exposure and HLA in healthy donors. Study-wide points: Most of the CMV-associated TCR beta chains (in a later analysis) appeared to be HLA-restricted. Within an earlier analysis, most TCR beta V segments proved productive either about 90% or about 30% of the time. Accurate HLA-A and HLA-B prediction from TCR beta sequences was reported for most subjects.

60 Vbeta and 13 Jbeta primers were used in PCR. Clones were read by immunoSEQ multiplex PCR, and TCRdb kept only the in-frame ones, dropping some. The profile covers around 180,000 clones, with 70% to 85% appearing a single time and approximately 1.3% taken by the ten largest. V was cut by 5 bases and J by 6 bases, with 8 bases left in between. Germline V CDR1 and CDR2: SGHTA, FQGNSA. The CDR3 is 11 amino acids. Sample: PBMCs. This sequence was found in a woman aged 25 to 45 in good health and CMV-seropositive. This chain links TRBV7-2 with TRBJ2-7; D gene unclear. The CDR3 nucleotides are TGTGCCAGCAGCCAACTCGGCGAGCAGTACTTC. Translating gives CASSQLGEQYF.